This T cell receptor (beta chain) came from a study of regulatory T cells in long-lasting Graves disease. iRepertoire HTBI primers and Arm-PCR of CDR3 regions built TCR beta libraries. Each CDR3 protein is one row after TCRdb ran MiXCR on the multiplex PCR reads. The sample lists about 400,000 distinct CDR3 sequences, about 15% occurring once. Documented time point: newly diagnosed GD, antithyroid drugs for less than 3 months. Generation of the TCR library employed RNA extracted from PBMCs. This clonotype was recorded at least ten times. V was pared by 7 bases and J by 8 bases, with 17 bases between. The germline CDR1 and CDR2 sequences are LNHDA and SQIVND (reference sequence). CDR3 length: 14 residues. The same data also contributed to another study, on T cells in Graves' hyperthyroidism and ophthalmopathy. This second report adds: Exclusions: uncontrolled infection, other autoimmune disease, pregnancy, lactation.

The sequence derives from a woman in her forties with Graves disease. The sample here was peripheral blood mononuclear cells (PBMCs), taken at new diagnosis, from a patient treated with antithyroid drugs. The V call is TRBV19, the J call TRBJ1-4; D remains unclear. The CDR3 coding sequence is TGTGCCAGTACCGGACCCTCGACCGGCGAAAAACTGTTTTTT. This codes for CASTGPSTGEKLFF.